Shown below are 18 T cell receptor beta chains from a single sample sequenced in a study of OX40 agonist ivuxolimab in advanced cancers. The library was made by the immunoSEQ multiplex PCR assay. In TCRdb, the immuneACCESS table is reduced to in-frame sequences with V and J assigned. These tables do not hold every clone; where another copy was compared, an unresolved V gene accounts for under half, and the others remain unexplained. This sample gives around 64,000 clones in total; 80% to 85% of them show up just once. Of the sample, about 7.4% is held by the ten largest clones. The sample in question was CD4+ or CD8+ T cells sorted from blood, obtained in a trial of the OX40 agonist ivuxolimab. All receptors come from an adult with an advanced solid tumor such as melanoma, head and neck, liver or kidney cancer.

The chain has TRBV18 and TRBJ1-1; no firm D call. Trimming took off 2 bases at V and 6 bases at J, with 13 bases between the two ends. Germline loops: CDR1 KGHSH, CDR2 LQKENI. The CDR3 length is 14 residues. The CDR3 is CASSPKHPGAEAFF. For the CDR3, the DNA is TGTGCCAGCTCACCAAAACACCCCGGCGCTGAAGCTTTCTTT.

This rearrangement joins TRBV9 to TRBJ2-2; no firm D call. The CDR3 is made up of 13 amino acids. The V gene lost 0 bases and the J gene lost 5 bases, with 5 bases spanning the gap. Germline CDR1 reads SGDLS; CDR2 reads YYNGEE. CDR3 sequence reads: CASSVAVTGELFF. In DNA, the CDR3 is TGTGCCAGCAGCGTAGCCGTAACCGGGGAGCTGTTTTTT.

The chain carries TRBV4-3 and TRBJ2-1; 8 nucleotides align to TRBD1. This CDR3 spans 16 amino acids. V shed 2 bases and J 8 bases; nucleotides not matched to a gene: 11. CDR1 LGHNA and CDR2 YSLEER come from the germline V gene. DNA for the CDR3: TGCGCCAGCAGCCAATCCGGACAGGGTTTGATGTATGAGCAGTTCTTC. As protein: CASSQSGQGLMYEQFF.

The V call is TRBV14, the J call TRBJ2-3; 11 bases line up with TRBD2. This CDR3 has 14 residues. CDR1 is SGHDN and CDR2 is FVKESK in the germline V gene. V lost 9 bases, J lost 3 bases, and 5 bases stayed unmatched. This CDR3 reads CASRTSGGTDTQYF. CDR3 nucleotide sequence: TGTGCCAGTAGAACTAGCGGGGGTACAGATACGCAGTATTTT. Using reference TRBV14 and TRBJ2-3 for the parts outside the CDR3, the full variable domain is EAGVTQFPSHSVIEKGQTVTLRCDPISGHDNLYWYRRVMGKEIKFLLHFVKESKQDESGMPNNRFLAERTGGTYSTLKVQPAELEDSGVYFCASRTSGGTDTQYFGPGTRLTVL.

The chain has TRBV15 and TRBJ1-6; possible D gene TRBD1, 6 bases. The germline V and J ends were trimmed by 1 base and 9 bases, with 10 bases remaining between them. The CDR3 totals 14 residues. CDR1 and CDR2 (germline): LNHNV, YYDKDF (reference sequence). CDR3 nucleotides: TGTGCCACCAGCAGAGTGGGGGCTGGTTCACCCCTCCACTTT. This codes for CATSRVGAGSPLHF. Using reference TRBV15 and TRBJ1-6 for the parts outside the CDR3, the full variable domain is DAMVIQNPRYQVTQFGKPVTLSCSQTLNHNVMYWYQQKSSQAPKLLFHYYDKDFNNEADTPDNFQSRRPNTSFCFLDIRSPGLGDTAMYLCATSRVGAGSPLHFGNGTRLTVT.

The CDR3 loop is CASSVTAYNEQFF. In DNA, the CDR3 is TGTGCCAGCAGCGTTACGGCTTACAATGAGCAGTTCTTC. The chain uses TRBV9 and TRBJ2-1; D ambiguous. V lost 2 bases, J lost 4 bases, and 7 bases lay in between. This CDR3 has 13 amino acids. Germline CDR1 and CDR2: SGDLS and YYNGEE.

V gene TRBV6-1 combines with J gene TRBJ1-1; D call uncertain. The germline CDR1 and CDR2 sequences are MNHNS and SASEGT. The V gene lost 7 bases and the J gene lost 0 bases, with 15 bases spanning the gap. This CDR3 is built from 15 residues. The CDR3 sequence is CASKILEFLNTEAFF. CDR3 DNA: TGTGCCAGCAAAATTTTAGAGTTTTTGAACACTGAAGCTTTCTTT.

The CDR3 region is CSVGLAAENEQFF. CDR3 nucleotides: TGCAGCGTTGGACTAGCGGCTGAGAATGAGCAGTTCTTC. This sequence joins TRBV29-1 and TRBJ2-1, with 9 bases aligning to TRBD2. The CDR3 runs 13 residues. In germline, CDR1 is SQVTM, CDR2 ANQGSEA. V lost 4 bases, J lost 7 bases, and 5 bases stayed unmatched.

The chain links TRBV7-3 to TRBJ1-2; no clear D gene. The CDR3 is made up of 18 amino acids. Germline CDR1 and CDR2: SGHTA and FQGTGA. V lost 5 bases, J lost 8 bases, and 30 bases lay in between. CDR3 in amino acids: CASSPEGQGRYTVEGYTF. CDR3 nucleotide sequence: TGTGCCAGCAGCCCCGAGGGCCAAGGAAGGTACACGGTGGAAGGCTACACCTTC.

The chain couples TRBV30 to TRBJ2-3; unclear D gene. V was clipped by 1 base and J by 1 base, with 6 bases between them. CDR3 length: 13 residues. Germline assignment: CDR1 GTSNPN and CDR2 SVGIG (reference sequence). DNA of the CDR3: TGTGCCTGGAGTGATGACCGCACAGATACGCAGTATTTT. It translates to CAWSDDRTDTQYF.

The chain carries TRBV7-9 and TRBJ1-5; D is unclear. With 8 bases removed from V and 3 bases from J, the gap between germline ends came to 11 bases. The germline V gene encodes CDR1 SEHNR and CDR2 FQNEAQ (reference sequence). The CDR3 is 13 amino acids. The CDR3 bases are TGTGCCAGCTCTATTGGGAACAATCAGCCCCAGCATTTT. Translation: CASSIGNNQPQHF.

This chain uses TRBV27 with TRBJ1-1; D gene uncertain. V lost 2 bases to trimming and J lost 7 bases, with 14 bases between them. This CDR3 has 14 amino acids. Germline CDR1 reads MNHEY; CDR2 reads SMNVEV (reference sequence). CDR3 in DNA: TGTGCCAGCAGTTTAGGCCAGCCCTCGGGTGAAGCTTTCTTT. Translated, it gives CASSLGQPSGEAFF.

This clone was observed a handful of times. J is TRBJ2-7 and V is TRBV4-1, with TRBD2 as a possible D gene (5 bases). With 0 bases removed from V and 3 bases from J, the gap between germline ends came to 12 bases. Germline CDR1 is MGHRA and CDR2 is YSYEKL. The CDR3 runs 15 residues. The CDR3 here is CASSQDQRPFYEQYF. CDR3 nucleotide sequence: TGCGCCAGCAGCCAAGATCAGCGGCCTTTCTACGAGCAGTACTTC.

This chain uses TRBV4-3 with TRBJ1-2, with D tentatively TRBD1 (5 bases). This CDR3 has 16 amino acids. V was trimmed by 3 bases and J by 1 base, leaving 15 bases between them. Germline V gives CDR1 LGHNA, CDR2 YSLEER. The CDR3: CASSQEGVSRNYGYTF. CDR3 sequence (DNA): TGCGCCAGCAGCCAGGAAGGGGTTTCTCGTAACTATGGCTACACCTTC.

J is TRBJ1-5 and V is TRBV7-8; the D gene is possibly TRBD1 (5 bases). The CDR3 runs to 14 residues. Germline CDR1 SGHVS, CDR2 FQNEAQ. V was clipped by 2 bases and J by 12 bases, with 17 bases between them. CDR3 sequence reads: CASSLLGPPRLQHF. CDR3 in DNA: TGTGCCAGCAGCTTACTGGGACCCCCCAGACTCCAGCATTTT. Full variable domain (missing parts from reference TRBV7-8 and TRBJ1-5): GAGVSQSPRYKVAKRGQDVALRCDPISGHVSLFWYQQALGQGPEFLTYFQNEAQLDKSGLPSDRFFAERPEGSVSTLKIQRTQQEDSAVYLCASSLLGPPRLQHFGDGTRLSIL.

V usage is TRBV6-6 and J usage is TRBJ2-1, with D possibly being TRBD1 (5 bases). The CDR3 is 14 amino acids. Trimming took off 7 bases at V and 7 bases at J, with 17 bases between the two ends. Germline loops: CDR1 MNHNY, CDR2 SVGAGI (reference sequence). The CDR3: CASTLGSGWNEQFF. The CDR3 nucleotides are TGTGCCAGCACCCTAGGATCAGGGTGGAATGAGCAGTTCTTC.

The chain links TRBV4-3 to TRBJ1-2; D uncertain. V lost 1 base, J lost 2 bases, and 11 bases lay in between. The CDR3 runs 15 residues. The germline V gene encodes CDR1 LGHNA and CDR2 YSLEER. CDR3 nucleotide sequence: TGCGCCAGCAGCCAAGCCCCGTGGGTAAACTATGGCTACACCTTC. It is translated as CASSQAPWVNYGYTF.

V usage is TRBV28 and J usage is TRBJ1-1, with a tentative D call TRBD1 (5 bases). Looked up from germline, CDR1 is MDHEN and CDR2 is SYDVKM. Between the trimmed V and J ends, which lost 2 bases and 0 bases, there was a span of 13 bases. The CDR3 has 16 residues. The CDR3 DNA reads as TGTGCCAGCAGTTTACGGTTAGGGGTCCTGAACACTGAAGCTTTCTTT. Translating it yields CASSLRLGVLNTEAFF.